A selection of T cell receptor beta chains follows, all from one sample in a study of T-cell reconstitution after alpha-beta-depleted transplantation in children. Using its own MiXCR run on the PCR reads, TCRdb lists one record per CDR3 protein. The sample carries approximately 230,000 distinct CDR3 sequences, roughly a quarter recorded once. The starting material was PBMCs, mostly from graft donor cells, obtained 360 days after TCRalphabeta/CD19-depleted stem cell transplant. The receptors here all came from a female patient aged 2-9 years who had a stem cell transplant for congenital amegakaryocytic thrombocytopenia, so the T cells may come from the graft donor. CDR3s include the opening cysteine and the closing phenylalanine or tryptophan. The order of the fields is V gene, CDR3 length, J gene, D gene, clone size, CDR3 DNA, CDR3 protein. D genes are given only for firm matches. Size tells how often a clone was seen (once, few, many) or the class of an expanded clone, and some rows leave it out.

TRBV4-1	18	TRBJ2-3	TRBD2	.	TGCGCCAGCAGCCAAGTAGGGACTAGCGGGGGGGTCGCAGATACGCAGTATTTT	CASSQVGTSGGVADTQYF
TRBV6-5	15	TRBJ1-2	.	.	TGTGCCAGCAGTTTCCTGCCGGACAGTTTCTATGGCTACACCTTC	CASSFLPDSFYGYTF
TRBV18	13	TRBJ2-3	.	.	TGTGCCAGCTCCAACGGCCCCGCAGATACGCAGTATTTT	CASSNGPADTQYF
TRBV5-1	15	TRBJ2-1	.	many	TGCGCCAGCAGCGAGGGACGGAGCTCCTACAATGAGCAGTTCTTC	CASSEGRSSYNEQFF
TRBV2	14	TRBJ2-4	.	.	TGTGCCAGCAAACACAGTCTAGCCAAAAACATTCAGTACTTC	CASKHSLAKNIQYF
TRBV4-1	16	TRBJ2-5	.	few	TGCGCCAGCAGCCCTCTTATGAGGGGAGGAGCAGAGACCCAGTACTTC	CASSPLMRGGAETQYF
TRBV2	12	TRBJ2-7	.	.	TGTGCCAGCAGCGCGGGCCGCTACGAGCGGTACTTC	CASSAGRYERYF
TRBV6-2/TRBV6-3	18	TRBJ2-5	TRBD2	few	TGTGCCAGCAGTTTATCGGGACTAGCGGGAGGGCCTTGGGAGACCCAGTACTTC	CASSLSGLAGGPWETQYF
TRBV4-1	13	TRBJ1-1	.	few	TGCGCCAGCAGCTCCACAGCAAACACTGAAGCTTTCTTT	CASSSTANTEAFF
TRBV29-1	14	TRBJ2-5	TRBD1	.	TGCAGCGTTCGGACAGGGGCAAGGAGAGAGACCCAGTACTTC	CSVRTGARRETQYF
TRBV12-3/TRBV12-4	15	TRBJ2-3	.	.	TGTGCCAGCAGTTTAAGAGGGACTAGCACAGATACGCAGTATTTT	CASSLRGTSTDTQYF
TRBV20-1	10	TRBJ1-1	.	.	TGCGGCCTGGCGTACACTGAAGCTTTCTTT	CGLAYTEAFF
TRBV7-3	15	TRBJ2-1	.	few	TGTGCCAGCAGCTTGTGGCAGGGCTCCTACAATGAGCAGTTCTTC	CASSLWQGSYNEQFF
TRBV12-3/TRBV12-4	15	TRBJ2-7	.	.	TGTGCCAGCAGTTTAAGTGGCGAGAGGGGGTACGAGCAGTACTTC	CASSLSGERGYEQYF
TRBV5-1	17	TRBJ2-6	.	.	TGCGCCAGCAGCTTGGGGAGACTGGTCTCTGGGGCCAACGTCCTGACTTTC	CASSLGRLVSGANVLTF
TRBV4-1	16	TRBJ2-7	.	.	TGCGCCAGCAGCCAAGTAGTAGTCGGTCTGAGTTCCGAGCAGTACTTC	CASSQVVVGLSSEQYF
TRBV12-3/TRBV12-4	18	TRBJ1-6	.	few	TGTGCCAGCAGTTTCACAGGGCCCCAGAGCTCCTATAATTCACCCCTCCACTTT	CASSFTGPQSSYNSPLHF
TRBV5-1	16	TRBJ2-3	.	.	TGCGCCAGCAGCGGGAGGAACAGGGAGGTGGCAGATACGCAGTATTTT	CASSGRNREVADTQYF
TRBV30	15	TRBJ2-7	TRBD1	.	TGTGCCTGGAGTGCCCGGACAGGGAGCTCCTACGAGCAGTACTTC	CAWSARTGSSYEQYF
TRBV5-4	16	TRBJ2-1	.	once	TGTGCCAGCAGCTCGATGACGCAACCAGTCCACAATGAGCAGTTCTTC	CASSSMTQPVHNEQFF
TRBV20-1	17	TRBJ2-1	TRBD2	few	TGCAGTGCTAGCCTAGCGGGAGTCCCCCACTACGACAATGAGCAGTTCTTC	CSASLAGVPHYDNEQFF
TRBV7-6	15	TRBJ2-1	.	few	TGTGCCAGCAGAGGCCAATGTCTCTCCTACAATGAGCAGTTCTTC	CASRGQCLSYNEQFF
TRBV2	13	TRBJ2-5	TRBD2	few	TGTGCCACCCAGCGGGGGGCTGGTGAGACCCAGTACTTC	CATQRGAGETQYF
TRBV6-5	12	TRBJ2-2	.	many	TGTGCCAGCAGCGGTACCACCGGGGAGCTGTTTTTT	CASSGTTGELFF
TRBV20-1	14	TRBJ1-3	.	.	TGCAGTGCTAGGCAGGGGCGCGTGGCGGACACCATATATTTT	CSARQGRVADTIYF
TRBV20-1	12	TRBJ2-4	.	few	TGCAGTGCTACCCTCGGGAAAAACATTCAGTACTTC	CSATLGKNIQYF
TRBV7-2	14	TRBJ1-2	.	few	TGTGCCAGCAGCTCAGGGAGACTATTATTGGACTACACCTTC	CASSSGRLLLDYTF
TRBV30	13	TRBJ2-1	.	.	TGTGCCTGGACTGAGGATTCCTACAATGAGCAGTTCTTC	CAWTEDSYNEQFF
TRBV15	14	TRBJ2-7	.	.	TGTGCCACCAGCAACGCAGGGAATTCCTACGAGCAGTACTTC	CATSNAGNSYEQYF
TRBV12-3/TRBV12-4	15	TRBJ1-5	.	.	TGTGCCAGCAGTTTCAGGGACCTTTGGGGTCAGCCCCAGCATTTT	CASSFRDLWGQPQHF
TRBV18	16	TRBJ2-3	.	few	TGTGCCAGCTCACTCCGCACACCCCTCGACGCAGATACGCAGTATTTT	CASSLRTPLDADTQYF
TRBV19	14	TRBJ2-7	.	few	TGTGCCAGTAGCACTAGCAACGAGGGGGACGAGCAGTACTTC	CASSTSNEGDEQYF
TRBV2	13	TRBJ2-5	.	few	TGTGCCAGCAGCCCCGCTAGCTGGGAGACCCAGTACTTC	CASSPASWETQYF
TRBV10-3	14	TRBJ1-1	.	.	TGTGCCATCAGTGACCGGGGCGGGAACACTGAAGCTTTCTTT	CAISDRGGNTEAFF
TRBV7-8	16	TRBJ1-4	TRBD1	few	TGTGCCAGCAGCTTACGGGCCGGGACAGGGGGTGAAAAACTGTTTTTT	CASSLRAGTGGEKLFF
TRBV12-3/TRBV12-4	14	TRBJ2-7	TRBD1	few	TGTGCCAGCAGGCCCACCGGGACAGGCAACGAGCAGTACTTC	CASRPTGTGNEQYF
TRBV12-3/TRBV12-4	18	TRBJ2-7	.	.	TGTACCAGCAGTTTAGCCCCGCAGGGCCCCCCTTACTCCTACGAGCAGTACTTC	CTSSLAPQGPPYSYEQYF
TRBV20-1	14	TRBJ2-7	.	.	TGCAGTGCTAGATCGACGAGGATCTCCTACGAGCAGTACTTC	CSARSTRISYEQYF
TRBV27	16	TRBJ2-7	TRBD1	.	TGTGCCAGCAGTTTATCGTTCGCAGGGGGTTTCGCCGAGCAGTACTTC	CASSLSFAGGFAEQYF
TRBV4-2	16	TRBJ1-1	.	.	TGTGCCAGCAGCCAATCTGAGGGTACATGGAACACTGAAGCTTTCTTT	CASSQSEGTWNTEAFF
TRBV7-6	14	TRBJ2-3	.	.	TGTGCCAGCAGTGGGTACAGGGTTACAGATACGCAGTATTTT	CASSGYRVTDTQYF
TRBV4-2	14	TRBJ1-2	TRBD1	once	TGTGCCAGCAGCCAGCCGGGACAGAACTATGGCTACACCTTC	CASSQPGQNYGYTF
TRBV20-1	13	TRBJ2-5	.	.	TGCAGTGCTAGATCCCCCCTGGGGGAGACCCAGTACTTC	CSARSPLGETQYF
TRBV9	14	TRBJ2-7	.	.	TGTGCCAGCAGCGCACAGGGATACGTTTTCGGGCAGTACTTC	CASSAQGYVFGQYF
TRBV10-1	17	TRBJ2-1	.	few	TGCGCCAGCAGTGACCACTACGCCGCGGGTATCTACAATGAGCAGTTCTTC	CASSDHYAAGIYNEQFF
TRBV18	12	TRBJ2-3	.	few	TGTGCCAGCTCACCAGTTCCAGATACGCAGTATTTT	CASSPVPDTQYF
TRBV28	13	TRBJ2-3	.	.	TGTGCCAGCAGCTCCGGAAGCCCAGATACGCAGTATTTT	CASSSGSPDTQYF
TRBV11-1	17	TRBJ2-1	TRBD2	.	TGTGCCAGCAGCTTAGAAACGCGCGGGAGGCAACACAATGAGCAGTTCTTC	CASSLETRGRQHNEQFF
TRBV6-2/TRBV6-3	18	TRBJ2-2	TRBD2	few	TGTGCCAGCAGTTCTCCATTAGCGGGGCACCCGAACACCGGGGAGCTGTTTTTT	CASSSPLAGHPNTGELFF
TRBV6-2/TRBV6-3	11	TRBJ2-7	.	.	TGTGCCAGCACCCAGGGTTACGAGCAGTACTTC	CASTQGYEQYF
TRBV20-1	9	TRBJ2-1	.	.	TGCAGCCTTGAACATGAGCAGTTCTTC	CSLEHEQFF
TRBV12-3/TRBV12-4	15	TRBJ1-1	.	once	TGTGCCAGCACCCCTTCCCAGACGAGGAACACTGAAGCTTTCTTT	CASTPSQTRNTEAFF
TRBV2	13	TRBJ2-7	.	few	TGTGCCAGCAGAGAATCAAGCTCCTACGAGCAGTACTTC	CASRESSSYEQYF